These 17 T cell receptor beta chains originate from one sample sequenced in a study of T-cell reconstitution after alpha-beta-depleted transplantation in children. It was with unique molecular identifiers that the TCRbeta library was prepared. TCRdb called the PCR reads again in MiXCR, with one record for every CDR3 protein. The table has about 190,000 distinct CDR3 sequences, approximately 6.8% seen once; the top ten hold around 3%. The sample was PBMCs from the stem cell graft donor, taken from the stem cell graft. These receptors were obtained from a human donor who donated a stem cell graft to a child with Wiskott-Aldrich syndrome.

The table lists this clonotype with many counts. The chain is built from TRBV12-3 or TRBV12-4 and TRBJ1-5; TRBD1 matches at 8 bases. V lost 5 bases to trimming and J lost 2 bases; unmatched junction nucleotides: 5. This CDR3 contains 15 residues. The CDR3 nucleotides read TGTGCCAGCAGTCCCTCGGGACAGGGCAATCAGCCCCAGCATTTT. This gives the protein CASSPSGQGNQPQHF.

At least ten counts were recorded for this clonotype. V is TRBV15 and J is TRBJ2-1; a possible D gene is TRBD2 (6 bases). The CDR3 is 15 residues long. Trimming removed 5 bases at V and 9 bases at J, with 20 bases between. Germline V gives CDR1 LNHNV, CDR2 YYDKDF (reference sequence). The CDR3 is CATSDGGLPGIEQFF. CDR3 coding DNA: TGTGCCACCAGCGATGGAGGGCTTCCAGGCATTGAGCAGTTCTTC. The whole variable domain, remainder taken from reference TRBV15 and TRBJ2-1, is DAMVIQNPRYQVTQFGKPVTLSCSQTLNHNVMYWYQQKSSQAPKLLFHYYDKDFNNEADTPDNFQSRRPNTSFCFLDIRSPGLGDTAMYLCATSDGGLPGIEQFFGPGTRLTVL.

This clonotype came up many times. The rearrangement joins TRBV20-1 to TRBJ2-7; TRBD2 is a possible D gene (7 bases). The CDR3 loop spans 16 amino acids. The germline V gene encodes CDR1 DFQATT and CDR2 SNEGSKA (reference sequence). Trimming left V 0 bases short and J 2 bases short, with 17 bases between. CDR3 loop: CSARDRTRGGAYEQYF. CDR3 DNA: TGCAGTGCTAGAGATCGGACAAGGGGGGGGGCCTACGAGCAGTACTTC.

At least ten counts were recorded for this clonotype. The DNA of the CDR3 is TGCAGCGTTGGAGTGAATTTGGAGGATGTGGCTTTCTTT. Translating it yields CSVGVNLEDVAFF. V is TRBV29-1 and J is TRBJ1-1; no clear D gene. CDR1 and CDR2 from the germline V gene are SQVTM and ANQGSEA. V lost 4 bases and J 11 bases, leaving 20 bases between the germline ends. The CDR3 extends over 13 amino acids.

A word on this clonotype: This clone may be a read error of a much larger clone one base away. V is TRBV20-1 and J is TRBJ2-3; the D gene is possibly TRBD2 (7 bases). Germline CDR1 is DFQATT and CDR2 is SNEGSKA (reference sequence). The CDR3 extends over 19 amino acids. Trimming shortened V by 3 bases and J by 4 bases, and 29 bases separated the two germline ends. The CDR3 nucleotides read TGCAGTGCTAGGTTGACAGGCCGGAGCGGGGCCGGAAACGCAGATACGCAGTATTTT. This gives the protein CSARLTGRSGAGNADTQYF.

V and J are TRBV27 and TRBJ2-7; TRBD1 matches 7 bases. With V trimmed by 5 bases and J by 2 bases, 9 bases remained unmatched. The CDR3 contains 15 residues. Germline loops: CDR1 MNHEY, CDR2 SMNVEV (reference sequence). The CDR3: CASSPTTGSTYEQYF. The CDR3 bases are TGTGCCAGCAGTCCCACGACAGGGTCCACCTACGAGCAGTACTTC.

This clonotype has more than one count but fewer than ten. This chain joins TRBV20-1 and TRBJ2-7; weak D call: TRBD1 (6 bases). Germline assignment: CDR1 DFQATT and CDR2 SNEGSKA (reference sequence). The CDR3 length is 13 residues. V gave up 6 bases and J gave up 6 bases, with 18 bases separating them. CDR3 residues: CSAEFPGAVEQYF. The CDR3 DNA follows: TGCAGTGCCGAATTTCCAGGGGCGGTCGAGCAGTACTTC.

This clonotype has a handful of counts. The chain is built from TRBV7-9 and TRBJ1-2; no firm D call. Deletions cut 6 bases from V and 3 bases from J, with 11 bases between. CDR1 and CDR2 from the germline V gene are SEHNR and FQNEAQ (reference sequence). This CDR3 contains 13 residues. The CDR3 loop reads CASRVNQDYGYTF. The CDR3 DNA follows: TGTGCCAGCAGAGTTAACCAGGACTATGGCTACACCTTC.

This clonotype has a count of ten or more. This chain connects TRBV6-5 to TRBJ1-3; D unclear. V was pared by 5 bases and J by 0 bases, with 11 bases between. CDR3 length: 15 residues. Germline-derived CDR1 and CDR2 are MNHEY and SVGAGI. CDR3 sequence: CASSPDWSSGNTIYF. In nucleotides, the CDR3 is TGTGCCAGCAGTCCGGACTGGAGCTCTGGAAACACCATATATTTT.

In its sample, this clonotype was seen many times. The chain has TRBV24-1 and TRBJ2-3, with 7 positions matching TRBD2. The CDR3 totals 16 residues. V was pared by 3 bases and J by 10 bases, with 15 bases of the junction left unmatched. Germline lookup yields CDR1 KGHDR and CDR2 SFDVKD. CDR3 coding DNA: TGTGCCACCAGTGATATACGGGGGACTATAGGAGAAGCGCAGTATTTT. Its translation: CATSDIRGTIGEAQYF.

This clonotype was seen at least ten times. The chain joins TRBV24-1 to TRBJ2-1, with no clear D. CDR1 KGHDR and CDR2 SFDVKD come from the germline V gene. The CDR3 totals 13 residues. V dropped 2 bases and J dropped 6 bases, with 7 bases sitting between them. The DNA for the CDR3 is TGTGCCACCAGTGATTACTACTCCAATGAGCAGTTCTTC. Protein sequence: CATSDYYSNEQFF.

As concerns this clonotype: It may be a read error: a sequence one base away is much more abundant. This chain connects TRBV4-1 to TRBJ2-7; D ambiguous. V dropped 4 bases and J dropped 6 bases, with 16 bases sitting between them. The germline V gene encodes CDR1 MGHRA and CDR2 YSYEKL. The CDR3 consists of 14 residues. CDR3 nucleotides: TGCGCCAGCAGCCTAGAGCTAATCGCGATCGAGCAGTACTTC. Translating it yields CASSLELIAIEQYF.

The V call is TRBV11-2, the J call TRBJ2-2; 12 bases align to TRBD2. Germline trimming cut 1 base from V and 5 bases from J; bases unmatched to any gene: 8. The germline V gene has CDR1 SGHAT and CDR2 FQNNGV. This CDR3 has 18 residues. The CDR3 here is CASSLVGITSGRTGELFF. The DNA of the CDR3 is TGTGCCAGCAGCTTAGTCGGGATTACTAGCGGGAGGACCGGGGAGCTGTTTTTT.

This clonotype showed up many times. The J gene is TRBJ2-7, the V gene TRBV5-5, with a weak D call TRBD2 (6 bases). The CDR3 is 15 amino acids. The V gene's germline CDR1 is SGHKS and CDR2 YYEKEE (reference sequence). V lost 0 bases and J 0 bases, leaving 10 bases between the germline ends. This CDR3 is CASSLVWDFSYEQYF. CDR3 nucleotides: TGTGCCAGCAGCTTGGTGTGGGACTTCTCCTACGAGCAGTACTTC. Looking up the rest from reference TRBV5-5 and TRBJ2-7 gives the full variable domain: DAGVTQSPTHLIKTRGQQVTLRCSPISGHKSVSWYQQVLGQGPQFIFQYYEKEERGRGNFPDRFSARQFPNYSSELNVNALLLGDSALYLCASSLVWDFSYEQYFGPGTRLTVT.

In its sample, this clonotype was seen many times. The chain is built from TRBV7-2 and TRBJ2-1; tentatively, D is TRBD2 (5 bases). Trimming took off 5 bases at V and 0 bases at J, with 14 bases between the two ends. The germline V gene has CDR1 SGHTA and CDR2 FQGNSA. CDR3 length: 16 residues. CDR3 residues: CASSPVLGDSYNEQFF. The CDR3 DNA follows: TGTGCCAGCAGCCCCGTCCTCGGGGACTCCTACAATGAGCAGTTCTTC.

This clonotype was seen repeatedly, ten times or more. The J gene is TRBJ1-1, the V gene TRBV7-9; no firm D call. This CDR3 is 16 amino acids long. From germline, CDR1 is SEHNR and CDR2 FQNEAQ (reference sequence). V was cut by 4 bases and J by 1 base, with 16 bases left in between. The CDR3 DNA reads TGTGCCAGCAGCTACATGACTCTTTTCGCGAACACTGAAGCTTTCTTT. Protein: CASSYMTLFANTEAFF.

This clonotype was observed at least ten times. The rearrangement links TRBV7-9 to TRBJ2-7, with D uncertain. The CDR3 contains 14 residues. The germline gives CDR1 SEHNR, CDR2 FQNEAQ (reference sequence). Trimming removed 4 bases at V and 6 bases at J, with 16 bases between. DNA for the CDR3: TGTGCCAGCAGCTCCCGAGACCGCCCCAGCGAGCAGTACTTC. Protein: CASSSRDRPSEQYF.